These 10 T cell receptor beta chains came from one sample sequenced in a study of cytomegalovirus exposure and HLA in healthy donors. Repertoires were generated with immunoSEQ multiplex PCR, while TCRdb's copy carries only in-frame clones and drops some. The sample lists roughly 270,000 clones; roughly 90% were seen once. Sequencing input: PBMCs. These receptors were collected from a woman aged 18-29 years in good health and CMV-seronegative.

CDR3: CASRPIQGSNEKLFF. The CDR3 nucleotides read TGTGCCAGCAGGCCAATACAGGGGTCTAATGAAAAACTGTTTTTT. The chain recombines TRBV28 with TRBJ1-4, with 7 positions matching TRBD1. CDR3 length equals 15 residues. J was trimmed by 3 bases and V by 6 bases; bases with no gene match: 7. Germline CDR1 and CDR2: MDHEN and SYDVKM.

This chain links TRBV7-9 with TRBJ2-1, with D tentatively TRBD2 (5 bases). The germline V gene has CDR1 SEHNR and CDR2 FQNEAQ (reference sequence). V was trimmed by 5 bases and J by 2 bases, leaving 13 bases between them. This CDR3 is 15 amino acids long. The chain's CDR3 is CASSSTSPPYNEQFF. CDR3 sequence (DNA): TGTGCCAGCAGCAGTACTAGTCCCCCCTACAATGAGCAGTTCTTC.

This clone was seen a few times. The rearrangement joins TRBV2 to TRBJ2-7, with D unresolved. The ends were cut back, 6 bases at V and 2 bases at J, with 8 bases in the middle. The CDR3 sequence is 12 residues long. Germline loops: CDR1 SNHLY, CDR2 FYNNEI. CDR3: CASRRQTYEQYF. CDR3 bases: TGTGCCAGCAGGCGCCAAACCTACGAGCAGTACTTC.

The rearrangement links TRBV6-1 to TRBJ1-4; 9 bases agree with TRBD1. The CDR3 loop spans 17 amino acids. V lost 2 bases, J lost 5 bases, and 9 bases stayed unmatched. Per the germline V gene, CDR1 is MNHNS and CDR2 is SASEGT. CDR3 bases: TGTGCCAGCAGTGAATCCCCCGAGGGGACAGGGAATGAAAAACTGTTTTTT. This sequence encodes CASSESPEGTGNEKLFF.

The chain carries TRBV9 and TRBJ1-4, with 7 bases matching TRBD1. V shed 4 bases, J shed 5 bases, and the junction held 8 bases outside the gene matches. The germline CDR1 and CDR2 sequences are SGDLS and YYNGEE. The CDR3 sequence is 15 residues long. CDR3 nucleotide sequence: TGTGCCAGCAGCTCAGGGGGGAACCGAAATGAAAAACTGTTTTTT. It yields the protein CASSSGGNRNEKLFF. Full variable domain (rest looked up from reference TRBV9 and TRBJ1-4): DSGVTQTPKHLITATGQRVTLRCSPRSGDLSVYWYQQSLDQGLQFLIQYYNGEERAKGNILERFSAQQFPDLHSELNLSSLELGDSALYFCASSSGGNRNEKLFFGSGTQLSVL.

The chain employs TRBV9 and TRBJ2-7; possible D gene TRBD2, 6 bases. Germline V lookup: CDR1 SGDLS, CDR2 YYNGEE. V was shortened by 2 bases and J by 3 bases, with 15 bases between the two germline ends. The CDR3 length is 15 residues. The DNA for the CDR3 is TGTGCCAGCAGCGTTCACTCCGGGGGATACTACGAGCAGTACTTC. This translates into CASSVHSGGYYEQYF.

The CDR3 reads CASKGQRHTGELFF. CDR3 nucleotides: TGTGCCAGTAAGGGGCAGCGACACACCGGGGAGCTGTTTTTT. The chain couples TRBV19 to TRBJ2-2; TRBD1 might be the D (5 bases). The ends were cut back, 7 bases at V and 3 bases at J, with 12 bases in the middle. This CDR3 comprises 14 residues. Germline V gene sequence: CDR1 LNHDA, CDR2 SQIVND (reference sequence).

The chain uses TRBV5-1 and TRBJ1-3, with D perhaps matching TRBD1 (5 bases). V lost 4 bases and J 4 bases, leaving 15 bases between the germline ends. This CDR3 contains 15 residues. Germline V gene lookup returns CDR1 SGHRS and CDR2 YFSETQ. CDR3 sequence reads: CASSMYTGRGNTIYF. DNA for the CDR3: TGCGCCAGCAGCATGTATACAGGACGGGGAAACACCATATATTTT.

CDR3 region: CASSQEGGLTEAFF. The CDR3 nucleotides read TGCGCCAGCAGCCAAGAAGGGGGCCTTACTGAAGCTTTCTTT. J is TRBJ1-1 and V is TRBV4-1, with 7 nucleotides matching TRBD1. V lost 0 bases and J lost 5; bases outside the gene matches: 3. This CDR3 has 14 residues. The germline CDR1 and CDR2 sequences are MGHRA and YSYEKL.

The chain combines TRBV19 with TRBJ2-7; 8 bases align to TRBD2. Per germline, CDR1 LNHDA and CDR2 SQIVND (reference sequence). With 8 bases clipped from V and 5 bases from J, the junction kept 14 bases outside the gene matches. The CDR3 is 15 amino acids. Written as DNA, the CDR3 is TGTGCCAGTGCGCCGACCTCTGGAGCGGGAGACGAGCAGTACTTC. This encodes CASAPTSGAGDEQYF.